This is a list of T cell receptor beta chains from one sample in a study of T cell clonotyping in hematopoietic cell transplantation. Only in-frame clones appear in the TCRdb table, and some are missing; sequencing was by immunoSEQ multiplex PCR. The table lists 45,000 to 60,000 clones, 80% to 90% of them singletons, with under 6.5% in the top ten. The material sequenced was peripheral blood mononuclear cells, taken before stem cell transplant. These receptors were taken from a man aged 60 to 75 with biphenotypic leukemia. Some clones in this sample may be carry-over from other donors' samples. Both conserved end residues are part of each CDR3. The order of the fields is J gene, D gene, V gene, clone size, CDR3 protein, CDR3 DNA. D genes are given only for firm matches. Some rows mark clone size as missing; the rest say once, few, many or name a class of expanded clone.

>TRBJ1-1|-|TRBV4-1|-
CASSQGQRTEAFF
TGCGCCAGCAGCCAGGGACAAAGGACTGAAGCTTTCTTT
>TRBJ2-7|-|TRBV28|-
CATYKMGFYEQYF
TGTGCCACCTACAAAATGGGGTTTTACGAGCAGTACTTC
>TRBJ2-2|-|TRBV28|few
CASSLAAGELFF
TGTGCCAGCAGTTTAGCGGCCGGGGAGCTGTTTTTT
>TRBJ1-2|-|TRBV28|-
CATGVEVRGYTF
TGTGCCACCGGCGTTGAGGTTCGTGGCTACACCTTC
>TRBJ1-3|-|TRBV30|-
CAWTGGNSGNTIYF
TGTGCCTGGACGGGGGGAAACTCTGGAAACACCATATATTTT
>TRBJ1-2|-|TRBV30|-
CAWRKDSYYGYTF
TGTGCCTGGAGGAAGGACAGTTACTATGGCTACACCTTC
>TRBJ1-5|-|TRBV6-1|-
CASTVVNQPQHF
TGTGCCAGCACCGTCGTAAATCAGCCCCAGCATTTT
>TRBJ2-1|TRBD2|TRBV5-6|once
CASSLGEGGEQFF
TGTGCCAGCAGCTTGGGGGAGGGCGGTGAGCAGTTCTTC
>TRBJ1-2|TRBD1|TRBV2|-
CASSLDRGGYTF
TGTGCCAGCAGCCTGGACAGGGGGGGCTACACCTTC
>TRBJ2-1|-|TRBV14|-
CASSQDATRWEQFF
TGTGCCAGCAGCCAGGATGCGACCAGGTGGGAGCAGTTCTTC
>TRBJ2-5|-|TRBV5-8|-
CASSLEWRGETQYF
TGTGCCAGCAGCTTGGAATGGAGGGGAGAGACCCAGTACTTC
>TRBJ1-4|-|TRBV28|-
CASSLVDEKLFF
TGTGCCAGCAGTTTGGTCGATGAAAAACTGTTTTTT
>TRBJ1-1|-|TRBV27|-
CASSPLEQGRRSFF
TGTGCCAGCAGTCCATTAGAGCAGGGCCGTAGGTCTTTCTTT
>TRBJ1-4|-|TRBV28|few
CASHSFSGGDEKLFF
TGTGCCAGCCACAGTTTTTCCGGGGGGGATGAAAAACTGTTTTTT
>TRBJ2-7|TRBD2|TRBV5-5|-
CASRFGDSTGLAGYEQYF
TGTGCCAGCAGATTCGGGGACAGTACGGGACTAGCGGGATACGAGCAGTACTTC
>TRBJ1-1|-|TRBV28|-
CASSPPDGNTEAFF
TGTGCCAGCAGCCCCCCGGACGGGAACACTGAAGCTTTCTTT
>TRBJ2-2|TRBD2|TRBV19|-
CASKREGPNTGELFF
TGTGCCAGTAAACGGGAGGGCCCGAACACCGGGGAGCTGTTTTTT
>TRBJ2-1|-|TRBV7-2|-
CASSPTREEQFF
TGTGCCAGCAGCCCAACCAGGGAAGAGCAGTTCTTC
>TRBJ1-3|-|TRBV6-5|-
CASSLRVSSGNTIYF
TGTGCCAGCAGCCTGCGGGTCAGCTCTGGAAACACCATATATTTT
>TRBJ1-1|-|TRBV4-2|-
CASSQDPGGEGPKNTEAFF
TGTGCCAGCAGCCAAGATCCGGGGGGTGAAGGCCCCAAAAACACTGAAGCTTTCTTT
>TRBJ1-2|-|TRBV2|-
CASSIYYGYTF
TGTGCCAGCAGTATTTACTATGGCTACACCTTC
>TRBJ1-5|-|TRBV11-2|-
CASSLYGAHQPQHF
TGTGCCAGCAGCTTATATGGGGCTCATCAGCCCCAGCATTTT
>TRBJ1-2|-|TRBV27|few
CASSFRGGYGYTF
TGTGCCAGCAGTTTCAGGGGCGGCTATGGCTACACCTTC
>TRBJ2-6|-|TRBV11-2|-
CASSISLNSGANVLTF
TGTGCCAGCAGCATTAGTCTTAACTCTGGGGCCAACGTCCTGACTTTC
>TRBJ2-3|-|TRBV29-1|-
CSVERGAGDTQYF
TGCAGCGTTGAAAGGGGGGCTGGGGATACGCAGTATTTT
>TRBJ1-1|-|TRBV5-5|-
CASSSHLSGEAFF
TGTGCCAGCAGCTCCCACCTTAGTGGTGAAGCTTTCTTT
>TRBJ2-5|-|TRBV11-2|once
CASSKGQTQYF
TGTGCCAGCAGCAAGGGGCAGACCCAGTACTTC
>TRBJ2-7|TRBD2|TRBV5-1|-
CASSKAGGYYEQYF
TGCGCCAGCAGTAAGGCGGGAGGCTACTACGAGCAGTACTTC
>TRBJ1-1|-|TRBV19|-
CASSRGNTEAFF
TGTGCCAGTAGCAGGGGCAACACTGAAGCTTTCTTT
>TRBJ1-2|-|TRBV5-4|-
CASSLGRNYGYTF
TGTGCCAGCAGCTTGGGACGCAACTATGGCTACACCTTC
>TRBJ1-5|TRBD1|TRBV7-8|-
CASSLAHRGYQPQHF
TGTGCCAGCAGCTTAGCGCACAGGGGCTATCAGCCCCAGCATTTT
>TRBJ2-7|-|TRBV4-3|-
CASSPFLSTETYEQYF
TGCGCCAGCAGCCCATTCCTTTCGACGGAAACCTACGAGCAGTACTTC
>TRBJ1-4|-|TRBV10-3|once
CAISDGPATNEKLFF
TGTGCCATCAGCGACGGTCCAGCAACTAATGAAAAACTGTTTTTT
>TRBJ2-7|-|TRBV14|-
CASSQGPSSYEQYF
TGTGCCAGCAGCCAAGGCCCGAGCTCCTACGAGCAGTACTTC
>TRBJ2-7|-|TRBV28|-
CASSLDNDYEQYF
TGTGCCAGCAGTTTGGACAACGACTACGAGCAGTACTTC
>TRBJ1-5|-|TRBV2|-
CASSRDSNQPQHF
TGTGCCAGCAGTCGGGACAGCAATCAGCCCCAGCATTTT
>TRBJ1-4|-|TRBV11-2|once
CASSPTNEKLFF
TGTGCCAGCAGCCCAACTAATGAAAAACTGTTTTTT
>TRBJ2-1|TRBD2|TRBV6-1|few
CASRASGLNEQFF
TGTGCCAGCAGGGCTAGCGGGCTCAATGAGCAGTTCTTC
>TRBJ1-2|-|TRBV7-3|few
CASSLGDGYGYTF
TGTGCCAGCAGCCTCGGGGATGGCTATGGCTACACCTTC
>TRBJ2-7|-|TRBV5-4|-
CASSFGGDYEQYF
TGTGCCAGCAGCTTCGGCGGGGACTACGAGCAGTACTTC
>TRBJ1-5|-|TRBV19|-
CASSILSTRSNQPQHF
TGTGCCAGTAGTATTTTGAGTACGAGGAGCAATCAGCCCCAGCATTTT
>TRBJ1-2|-|TRBV7-9|-
CASSLPGGRYGYTF
TGTGCCAGCAGCTTACCGGGCGGCCGCTATGGCTACACCTTC
>TRBJ2-5|-|TRBV5-4|-
CASSLGSRQETQYF
TGTGCCAGCAGCTTGGGTAGTCGGCAAGAGACCCAGTACTTC
>TRBJ2-2|-|TRBV7-2|few
CASSPLSGELFF
TGTGCCAGCAGCCCCCTCTCCGGGGAGCTGTTTTTT
>TRBJ1-1|-|TRBV6-1|-
CASSEVLREGTFF
TGTGCCAGCAGTGAAGTACTCAGGGAGGGGACTTTCTTT
>TRBJ1-2|-|TRBV6-5|-
CASNPGTSRFYTF
TGTGCCAGCAATCCCGGGACAAGTCGATTCTACACCTTC
>TRBJ2-7|-|TRBV6-1|-
CASSDGGDRYEQYF
TGTGCCAGCAGTGACGGAGGGGACCGCTACGAGCAGTACTTC
>TRBJ1-3|-|TRBV19|once
CASSTGGGGNTIYF
TGTGCCAGTAGCACAGGTGGAGGTGGAAACACCATATATTTT
>TRBJ2-1|-|TRBV28|-
CASRQEDNEQFF
TGTGCCAGCCGACAGGAAGACAATGAGCAGTTCTTC
>TRBJ2-7|-|TRBV6-5|-
CASSYSGRDYEQYF
TGTGCCAGCAGTTACTCGGGCAGGGACTACGAGCAGTACTTC
>TRBJ2-7|-|TRBV5-5|-
CASSPLGYSYEQYF
TGTGCCAGCAGCCCCCTGGGGTACTCCTACGAGCAGTACTTC
>TRBJ1-3|-|TRBV5-5|-
CASSLRTVPDTIYF
TGTGCCAGCAGCTTACGGACAGTTCCAGACACCATATATTTT
>TRBJ1-4|-|TRBV15|-
CATSRVSGDNEKLFF
TGTGCCACCAGCAGGGTATCCGGTGATAATGAAAAACTGTTTTTT
>TRBJ1-2|-|TRBV6-5|-
CASSRYSYRGGGYTF
TGTGCCAGCAGCCGGTACTCCTACCGTGGGGGTGGCTACACCTTC
>TRBJ2-3|TRBD2|TRBV28|-
CASNLAGDSTDTQYF
TGTGCCAGCAATCTTGCGGGAGACAGCACAGATACGCAGTATTTT
>TRBJ2-4|TRBD1|TRBV28|-
CVSGTGGSGQYF
TGTGTCTCAGGGACAGGGGGCTCTGGACAGTACTTC
>TRBJ2-3|TRBD2|TRBV9|-
CASSSSPTSGSHTDTQYF
TGTGCCAGCAGCTCCAGCCCGACTAGCGGGAGCCACACAGATACGCAGTATTTT
>TRBJ2-3|-|TRBV5-6|-
CASSLDPSTDTQYF
TGTGCCAGCAGCTTGGATCCTAGCACAGATACGCAGTATTTT
>TRBJ2-1|TRBD2|TRBV7-9|-
CASSLGQREGKREQFF
TGTGCCAGCAGCTTAGGGCAGCGGGAGGGGAAGCGGGAGCAGTTCTTC
>TRBJ1-3|-|TRBV11-3|-
CASSLMGGASPSTCGNTIYF
TGTGCCAGCAGCCTCATGGGGGGCGCTTCCCCATCAACTTGTGGAAACACCATATATTTT